This T cell receptor (beta chain) was sequenced in a study of blood T cell repertoires in COVID-19 (TCRdb year 2020). Regarding the study in general: The collaborator samples originated in the United States, Italy and Spain and spanned the acute and convalescent phases of COVID-19. The material from the prospective study consisted of cDNA or gDNA derived from T cells, B-cell-depleted T cells, or PBMCs. Subjects who had been exposed to COVID-19, were actively infected with it, or had recovered from it provided the deeply sampled blood TCRbeta repertoires that made up the dataset. The repertoires were made available in a free public database intended to serve as a resource for research on the immune response to SARS-CoV-2. The samples were drawn from the first 160 participants of the ongoing ImmuneRACE study and from about 1,200 subjects provided by 6 global collaborators. Sample metadata almost always included a de-identified subject ID, COVID-19 status, age in years and sex. Where available, HLA class I and class II types were taken from metadata supplied by the sample provider and were not determined by assay-based typing. Summary of the overall study and its limitations: Clinical and demographic metadata were provided uncurated, with the amount varying by source and participant.

The immunoSEQ Assay, a bias-controlled multiplex PCR, was used to amplify TCRbeta CDR3 regions from genomic DNA. From the authors' description of their analysis: Within the assay, amplification of reference gene primers was used to estimate how many nucleated cells each sample contained. To quantify the absolute abundance of each unique TCRbeta CDR3 rearrangement, sequence reads were collapsed and filtered. Productive Simpson clonality was computed per sample as the square root of Simpson's diversity index over productive rearrangements. TCRdb limited this immuneACCESS table to in-frame rearrangements with V and J called. A share of clones is missing; checked studies link under half to unresolved V genes, and the rest is unexplained. The V and J calls and clone size come from that table; D and trimming were worked out from the DNA. The table for this sample lists about 190,000 clones; 89% of them were counted only once. The biggest ten clones account for approximately 6.7% of the sample.

Whole blood was collected in K2EDTA tubes by collaborating institutions according to the institutions' own protocols. For TCRbeta analysis, collaborators shipped samples in one of three forms: frozen whole blood, isolated PBMCs, or DNA extracted from either of those sample types. Deletion took 0 bases off V and 5 bases off J, with a span of 8 bases between the germline ends. CDR1 and CDR2 are read off the germline V gene as MGHRA and YSYEKL. Including cysteine and phenylalanine, the CDR3 has 13 amino acids. Only the CDR3 part of the read is kept: 39 bases, read in frame from the first base. Worth noting for this clone: Its antigen target is currently unknown. No qualities accompany the bases; no much larger clone lies one base away.

The clonotype was recovered from a man aged 35 to 55 with acute or convalescent COVID-19. What was sequenced was peripheral blood. In this chain, TRBV4-1 is recombined with TRBJ2-7; the D gene is perhaps TRBD2, from 5 matching bases. The DNA is TGCGCCAGCAGCCAAGAATCCGGGAACGAGCAGTACTTC. This codes for CASSQESGNEQYF.